This T cell receptor (beta chain) came from a study of beta chain features in type 1 diabetes. Findings of the study overall: Patients with Type 1 diabetes showed moderately but significantly shorter TCRB CDR3s in all four CD4+ subsets.

Sequencing targeted expressed TCRB transcripts, as all isolated RNA had been reverse transcribed. The data were produced by immunoSEQ multiplex PCR, yet TCRdb's version contains in-frame clones alone and is incomplete. In the table there are 95,000 to 110,000 clones, approximately 30% of which are singletons. The CDR3 contains 15 residues. Trimming took 7 bases from V and 4 from J; bases not matched to a gene: 6. Per germline, CDR1 SGHTA and CDR2 FQGNSA. This clone was found many times. As yet, its antigen is unknown. The sequenced sample was central memory CD4+ T cells from blood. This sequence originates from a woman between 18 and 29 years old with type 1 diabetes. V usage is TRBV7-2 and J usage is TRBJ2-7; 14 nucleotides agree with TRBD2. CDR3 in DNA: TGTGCCAGCACCACGGGGACTAGCGGGAGTTACGAGCAGTACTTC. Amino acids: CASTTGTSGSYEQYF. Full variable domain (rest looked up from reference TRBV7-2 and TRBJ2-7): GAGVSQSPSNKVTEKGKDVELRCDPISGHTALYWYRQSLGQGLEFLIYFQGNSAPDKSGLPSDRFSAERTGGSVSTLTIQRTQQEDSAVYLCASTTGTSGSYEQYFGPGTRLTVT.